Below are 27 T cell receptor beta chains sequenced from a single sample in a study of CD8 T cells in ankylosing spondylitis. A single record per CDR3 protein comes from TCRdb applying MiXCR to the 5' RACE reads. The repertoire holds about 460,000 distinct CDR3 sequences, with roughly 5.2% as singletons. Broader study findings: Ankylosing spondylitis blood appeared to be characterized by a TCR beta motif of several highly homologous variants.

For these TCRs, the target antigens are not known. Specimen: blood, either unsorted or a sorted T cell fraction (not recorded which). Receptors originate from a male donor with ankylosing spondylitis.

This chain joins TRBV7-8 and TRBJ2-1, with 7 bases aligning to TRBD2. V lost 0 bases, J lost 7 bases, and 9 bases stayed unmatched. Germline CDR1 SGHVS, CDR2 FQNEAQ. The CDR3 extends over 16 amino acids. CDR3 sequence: CASSLARAGEGNEQFF. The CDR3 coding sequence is TGTGCCAGCAGCTTAGCGCGGGCGGGGGAAGGTAATGAGCAGTTCTTC.

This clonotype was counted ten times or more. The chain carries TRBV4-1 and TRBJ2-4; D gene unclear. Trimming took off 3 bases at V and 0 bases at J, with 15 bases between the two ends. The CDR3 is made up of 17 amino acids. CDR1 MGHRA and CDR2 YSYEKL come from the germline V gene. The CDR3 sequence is CASSQIRTMLAKNIQYF. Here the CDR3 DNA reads TGCGCCAGCAGCCAGATTAGGACCATGCTAGCCAAAAACATTCAGTACTTC.

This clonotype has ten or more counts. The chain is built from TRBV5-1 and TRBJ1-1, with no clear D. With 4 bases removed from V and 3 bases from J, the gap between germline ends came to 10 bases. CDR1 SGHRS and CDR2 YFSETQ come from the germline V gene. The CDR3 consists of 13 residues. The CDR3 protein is CASSPRWDTEAFF. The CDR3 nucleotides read TGCGCCAGCAGCCCGCGTTGGGACACTGAAGCTTTCTTT. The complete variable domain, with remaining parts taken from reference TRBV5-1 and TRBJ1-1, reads KAGVTQTPRYLIKTRGQQVTLSCSPISGHRSVSWYQQTPGQGLQFLFEYFSETQRNKGNFPGRFSGRQFSNSRSEMNVSTLELGDSALYLCASSPRWDTEAFFGQGTRLTVV.

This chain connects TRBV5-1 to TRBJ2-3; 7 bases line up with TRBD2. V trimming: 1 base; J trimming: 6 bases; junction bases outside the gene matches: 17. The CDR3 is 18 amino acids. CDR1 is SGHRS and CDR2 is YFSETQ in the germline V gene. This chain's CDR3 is CASSLRSRGDPLGDTQYF. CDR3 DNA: TGCGCCAGCAGCTTGAGGTCCCGGGGGGACCCCTTAGGTGATACGCAGTATTTT.

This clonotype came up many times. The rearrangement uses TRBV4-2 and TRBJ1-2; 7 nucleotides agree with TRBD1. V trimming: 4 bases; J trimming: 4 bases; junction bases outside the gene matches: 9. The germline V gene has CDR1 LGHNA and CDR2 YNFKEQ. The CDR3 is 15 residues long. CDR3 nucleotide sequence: TGTGCCAGCAGCCCCCTCCGGGACAGATCCTATGGCTACACCTTC. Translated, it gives CASSPLRDRSYGYTF.

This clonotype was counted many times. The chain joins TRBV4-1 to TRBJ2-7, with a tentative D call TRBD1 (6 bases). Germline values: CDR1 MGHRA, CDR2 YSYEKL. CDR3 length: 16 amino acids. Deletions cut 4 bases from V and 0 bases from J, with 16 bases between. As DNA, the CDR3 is TGCGCCAGCAGCCTAAAAGGCGCAGGGGCCTCCTACGAGCAGTACTTC. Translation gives CASSLKGAGASYEQYF.

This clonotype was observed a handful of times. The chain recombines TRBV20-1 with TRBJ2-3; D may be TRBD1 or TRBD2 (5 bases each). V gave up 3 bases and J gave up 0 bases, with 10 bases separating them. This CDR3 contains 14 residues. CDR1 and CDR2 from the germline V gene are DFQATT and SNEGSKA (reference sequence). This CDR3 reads CSARYGASTDTQYF. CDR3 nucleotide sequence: TGCAGTGCTAGGTACGGGGCTAGCACAGATACGCAGTATTTT.

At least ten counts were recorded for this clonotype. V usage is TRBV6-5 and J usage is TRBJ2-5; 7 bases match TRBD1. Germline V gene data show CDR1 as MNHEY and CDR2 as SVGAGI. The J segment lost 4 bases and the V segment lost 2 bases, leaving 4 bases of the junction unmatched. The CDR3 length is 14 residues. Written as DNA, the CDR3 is TGTGCCAGCAGTTACCGACAGGGATCAGAGACCCAGTACTTC. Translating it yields CASSYRQGSETQYF.

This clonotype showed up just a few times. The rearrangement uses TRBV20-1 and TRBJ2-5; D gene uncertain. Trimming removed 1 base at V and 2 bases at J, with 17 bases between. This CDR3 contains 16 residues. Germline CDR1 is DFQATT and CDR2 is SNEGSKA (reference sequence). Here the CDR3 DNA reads TGCAGTGCTAGAGGACCCGACGCGCCCCATCAAGAGACCCAGTACTTC. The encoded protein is CSARGPDAPHQETQYF.

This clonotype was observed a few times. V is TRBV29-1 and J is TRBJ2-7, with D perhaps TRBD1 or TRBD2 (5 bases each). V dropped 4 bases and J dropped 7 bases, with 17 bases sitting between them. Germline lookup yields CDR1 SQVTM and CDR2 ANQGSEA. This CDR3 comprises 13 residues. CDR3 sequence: CSVVGTLEGEQYF. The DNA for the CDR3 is TGCAGCGTTGTTGGCACTCTAGAGGGGGAGCAGTACTTC.

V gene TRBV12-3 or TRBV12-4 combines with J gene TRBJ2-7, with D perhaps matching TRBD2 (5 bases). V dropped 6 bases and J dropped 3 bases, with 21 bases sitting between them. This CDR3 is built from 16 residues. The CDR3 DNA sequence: TGTGCCAGCAGCCCATTACTGAGGGATAGGGTCTACGAGCAGTACTTC. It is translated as CASSPLLRDRVYEQYF.

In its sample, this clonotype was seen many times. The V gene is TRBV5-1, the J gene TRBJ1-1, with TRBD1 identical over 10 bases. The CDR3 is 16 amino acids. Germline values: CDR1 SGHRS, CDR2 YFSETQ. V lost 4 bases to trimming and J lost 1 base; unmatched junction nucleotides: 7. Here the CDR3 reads CASSKKTGGANTEAFF. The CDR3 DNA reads TGCGCCAGCAGCAAGAAGACAGGGGGCGCGAACACTGAAGCTTTCTTT.

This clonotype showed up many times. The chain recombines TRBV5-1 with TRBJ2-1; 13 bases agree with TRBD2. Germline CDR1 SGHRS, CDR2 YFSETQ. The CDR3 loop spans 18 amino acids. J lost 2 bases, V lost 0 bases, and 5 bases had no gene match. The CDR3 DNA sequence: TGCGCCAGCAGCTTGGGACTAGCGGGAGGCGCCGCCTACAATGAGCAGTTCTTC. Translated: CASSLGLAGGAAYNEQFF.

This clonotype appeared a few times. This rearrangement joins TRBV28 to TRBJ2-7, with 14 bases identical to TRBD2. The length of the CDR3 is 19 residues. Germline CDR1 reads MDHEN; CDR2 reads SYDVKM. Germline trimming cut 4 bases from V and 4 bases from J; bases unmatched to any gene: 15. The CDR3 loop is CASSYTPGLAGEAKYEQYF. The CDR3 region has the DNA TGTGCCAGCAGTTATACTCCGGGACTAGCGGGAGAGGCTAAATACGAGCAGTACTTC.

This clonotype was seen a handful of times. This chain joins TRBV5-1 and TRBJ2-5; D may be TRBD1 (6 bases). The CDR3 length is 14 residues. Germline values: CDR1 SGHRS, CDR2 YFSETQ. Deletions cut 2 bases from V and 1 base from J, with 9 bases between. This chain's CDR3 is CASSFGQTQETQYF. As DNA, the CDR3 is TGCGCCAGCAGCTTCGGACAGACCCAAGAGACCCAGTACTTC.

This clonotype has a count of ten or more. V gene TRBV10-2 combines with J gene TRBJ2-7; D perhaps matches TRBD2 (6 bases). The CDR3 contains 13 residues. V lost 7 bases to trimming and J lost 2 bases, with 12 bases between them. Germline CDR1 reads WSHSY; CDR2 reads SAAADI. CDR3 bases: TGCGCCAGCAAAAAAGCGGGCACCTACGAGCAGTACTTC. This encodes CASKKAGTYEQYF.

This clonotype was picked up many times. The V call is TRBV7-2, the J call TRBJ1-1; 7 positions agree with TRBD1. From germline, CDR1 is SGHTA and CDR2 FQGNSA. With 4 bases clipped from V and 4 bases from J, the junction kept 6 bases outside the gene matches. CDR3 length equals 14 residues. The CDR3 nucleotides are TGTGCCAGCAGCTATCGTTCAGGGGGCACTGAAGCTTTCTTT. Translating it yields CASSYRSGGTEAFF.

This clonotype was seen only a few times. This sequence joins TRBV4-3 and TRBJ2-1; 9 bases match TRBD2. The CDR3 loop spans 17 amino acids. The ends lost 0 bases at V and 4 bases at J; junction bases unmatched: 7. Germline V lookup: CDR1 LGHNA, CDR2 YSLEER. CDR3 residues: CASSQDTAGGRYNEQFF. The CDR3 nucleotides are TGCGCCAGCAGCCAAGATACGGCGGGGGGGCGATACAATGAGCAGTTCTTC.

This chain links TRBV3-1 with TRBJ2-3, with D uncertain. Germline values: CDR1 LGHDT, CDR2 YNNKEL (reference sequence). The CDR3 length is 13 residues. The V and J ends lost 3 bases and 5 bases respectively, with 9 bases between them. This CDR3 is CASSHLEVDTQYF. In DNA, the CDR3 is TGTGCCAGCAGCCATCTCGAGGTAGATACGCAGTATTTT.

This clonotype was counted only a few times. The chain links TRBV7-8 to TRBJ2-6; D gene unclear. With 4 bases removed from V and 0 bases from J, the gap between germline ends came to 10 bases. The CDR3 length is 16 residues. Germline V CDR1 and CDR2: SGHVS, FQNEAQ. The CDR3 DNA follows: TGTGCCAGCAGCTCCCGAGGAGTCTCTGGGGCCAACGTCCTGACTTTC. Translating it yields CASSSRGVSGANVLTF.

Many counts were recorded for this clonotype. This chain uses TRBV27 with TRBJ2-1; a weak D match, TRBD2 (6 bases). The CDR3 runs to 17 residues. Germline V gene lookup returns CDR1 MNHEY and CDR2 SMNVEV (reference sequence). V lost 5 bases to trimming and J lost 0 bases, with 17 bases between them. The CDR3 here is CASSPSSGVISYNEQFF. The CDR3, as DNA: TGTGCCAGCAGTCCGAGCTCGGGAGTTATCTCCTACAATGAGCAGTTCTTC.

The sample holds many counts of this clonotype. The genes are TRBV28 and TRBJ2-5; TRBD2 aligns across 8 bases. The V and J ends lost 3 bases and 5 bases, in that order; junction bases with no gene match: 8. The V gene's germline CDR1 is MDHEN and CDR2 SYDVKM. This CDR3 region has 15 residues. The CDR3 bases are TGTGCCAGCAGTTTGGGGGGACTAGGGCAGGAGACCCAGTACTTC. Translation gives CASSLGGLGQETQYF.

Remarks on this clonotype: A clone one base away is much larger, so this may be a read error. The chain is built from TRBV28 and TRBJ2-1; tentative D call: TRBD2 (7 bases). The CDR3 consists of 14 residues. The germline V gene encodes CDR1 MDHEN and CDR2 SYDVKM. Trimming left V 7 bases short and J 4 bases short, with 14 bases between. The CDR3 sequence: CASNGGQEYNEQFF. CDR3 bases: TGTGCCAGCAACGGGGGGCAGGAATACAATGAGCAGTTCTTC.

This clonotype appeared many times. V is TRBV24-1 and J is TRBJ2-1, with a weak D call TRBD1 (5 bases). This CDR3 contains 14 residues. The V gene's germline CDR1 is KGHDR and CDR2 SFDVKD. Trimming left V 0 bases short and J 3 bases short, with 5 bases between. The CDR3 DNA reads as TGTGCCACCAGTGATTTGCAGGGCTACAATGAGCAGTTCTTC. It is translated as CATSDLQGYNEQFF.

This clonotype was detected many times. The DNA of the CDR3 is TGCGCCAGCAGCCAAGGGGAAATCAGGGGGAACACTGAAGCTTTCTTT. It yields the protein CASSQGEIRGNTEAFF. The chain uses TRBV4-1 and TRBJ1-1, with a weak D call TRBD1 (6 bases). Germline V gene sequence: CDR1 MGHRA, CDR2 YSYEKL. V gave up 1 base and J gave up 1 base, with 13 bases separating them. The CDR3 length is 16 residues.

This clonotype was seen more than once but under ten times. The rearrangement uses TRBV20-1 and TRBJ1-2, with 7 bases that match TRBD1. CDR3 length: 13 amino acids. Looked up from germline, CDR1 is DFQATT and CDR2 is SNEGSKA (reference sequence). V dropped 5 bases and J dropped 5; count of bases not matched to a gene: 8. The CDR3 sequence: CSALVGGRYGYTF. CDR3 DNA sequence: TGCAGTGCTCTGGTAGGGGGCCGGTATGGCTACACCTTC.

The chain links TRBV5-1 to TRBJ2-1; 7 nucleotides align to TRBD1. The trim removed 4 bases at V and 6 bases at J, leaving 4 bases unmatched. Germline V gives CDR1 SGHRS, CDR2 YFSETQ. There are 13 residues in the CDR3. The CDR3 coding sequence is TGCGCCAGCAGCCACGGGACAGCCAATGAGCAGTTCTTC. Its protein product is CASSHGTANEQFF.